These T cell receptor beta chains were read from a single sample in a study of blood T cell repertoires in COVID-19. Profiled with immunoSEQ multiplex PCR; TCRdb holds only in-frame clones, not every one. This table holds over 110,000 clones, 75% to 90% found once. The material sequenced was peripheral blood. The receptors originated from a man in his sixties or seventies who had recovered from COVID-19. Each CDR3 is given without its conserved first and last residue.

V: TRBV4-1
J: TRBJ1-4
CDR3: ASSYTGSSTNEKLF

V: TRBV7-3
J: TRBJ2-1
CDR3: ASSTGLAGGIYNEQF

V: TRBV30
J: TRBJ1-2
CDR3: AWSVSSGTGGYT

V: TRBV2
J: TRBJ2-1
CDR3: ASRTGLAGEVSYNEQF

V: TRBV2
J: TRBJ2-3
CDR3: ASSLRGGLAGDTDTQY

V: TRBV20-1
J: TRBJ2-7
CDR3: SASSGRAEQY

V: TRBV20-1
J: TRBJ2-7
CDR3: SAKWAGEQY

V: TRBV5-6
J: TRBJ1-6
CDR3: ASSSRGSLSPLH

V: TRBV6-5
J: TRBJ2-4
CDR3: ASSPRTGTRLN

V: TRBV5-1
J: TRBJ1-2
CDR3: ASSLGWDRANYGYT

V: TRBV6-6
J: TRBJ1-3
CDR3: ASRVTGMGNTIY

V: TRBV7-8
J: TRBJ2-7
CDR3: ASSLPQGQQNYEQY

V: TRBV7-8
J: TRBJ2-7
CDR3: ASSLAGGGPYEQY

V: TRBV25-1
J: TRBJ1-5
CDR3: ASAGSNQPQH

V: TRBV6-2/TRBV6-3
J: TRBJ2-1
CDR3: ASSPDSNEQF

V: TRBV7-2
J: TRBJ2-7
CDR3: ASSLRSYEQY

V: TRBV18
J: TRBJ2-6
CDR3: ASSLFTGTLSSGANVLT

V: TRBV18
J: TRBJ2-3
CDR3: ASSRTGTGNTDTQY

V: TRBV3-1/TRBV3-2
J: TRBJ1-2
CDR3: ASSQGPGGYT

V: TRBV29-1
J: TRBJ1-2
CDR3: SGRTGTGGNYGYT

V: TRBV15
J: TRBJ1-1
CDR3: ATSRVLPGQGAEAF

V: TRBV6-6
J: TRBJ1-1
CDR3: ASTLPGDQGNTEAF

V: TRBV3-1/TRBV3-2
J: TRBJ2-1
CDR3: ASSQVLGSSYNEQF

V: TRBV5-1
J: TRBJ1-5
CDR3: ASSWTGGTDQPQH

V: TRBV7-6
J: TRBJ1-1
CDR3: ASSRQMNTEAF

V: TRBV10-3
J: TRBJ1-1
CDR3: AISSGENTEAF

V: TRBV19
J: TRBJ2-4
CDR3: ASSRDRGYIQY

V: TRBV30
J: TRBJ1-1
CDR3: AWNSHSNTEAF

V: TRBV6-5
J: TRBJ2-7
CDR3: ASRAGTGPYEQY

V: TRBV19
J: TRBJ1-1
CDR3: ASSGRWGQRALGTEAF

V: TRBV7-8
J: TRBJ2-5
CDR3: ASSLELRAGTGETQY

V: TRBV27
J: TRBJ2-3
CDR3: ASSQSTDTQY

V: TRBV4-1
J: TRBJ2-3
CDR3: ASSQWREDTDTQY

V: TRBV24-1
J: TRBJ2-2
CDR3: ATRSGANTGELF

V: TRBV4-1
J: TRBJ1-5
CDR3: ASSDRQGWSNQPQH

V: TRBV12-3/TRBV12-4
J: TRBJ2-7
CDR3: ASSFLGAGEQY

V: TRBV7-9
J: TRBJ1-1
CDR3: ASSFTGQDTEAF

V: TRBV7-9
J: TRBJ2-2
CDR3: ASSFLASRAGELF

V: TRBV19
J: TRBJ2-7
CDR3: ASSFERSSYEQY

V: TRBV4-1
J: TRBJ2-7
CDR3: ASSSGLAGEHEQY

V: TRBV27
J: TRBJ2-2
CDR3: ASSGLHTGELF

V: TRBV2
J: TRBJ2-3
CDR3: AIGGREGLYTQY

V: TRBV9
J: TRBJ2-7
CDR3: ASSVEAGLAAYEQY

V: TRBV19
J: TRBJ2-3
CDR3: ASRETSLSTDTQY

V: TRBV7-2
J: TRBJ1-5
CDR3: ASSLSITSANQPQH

V: TRBV5-1
J: TRBJ2-1
CDR3: ASSLGASGSNEQF

V: TRBV4-1
J: TRBJ1-2
CDR3: ASSLRQGANGYT

V: TRBV7-9
J: TRBJ2-1
CDR3: ASSSGTSANEQF